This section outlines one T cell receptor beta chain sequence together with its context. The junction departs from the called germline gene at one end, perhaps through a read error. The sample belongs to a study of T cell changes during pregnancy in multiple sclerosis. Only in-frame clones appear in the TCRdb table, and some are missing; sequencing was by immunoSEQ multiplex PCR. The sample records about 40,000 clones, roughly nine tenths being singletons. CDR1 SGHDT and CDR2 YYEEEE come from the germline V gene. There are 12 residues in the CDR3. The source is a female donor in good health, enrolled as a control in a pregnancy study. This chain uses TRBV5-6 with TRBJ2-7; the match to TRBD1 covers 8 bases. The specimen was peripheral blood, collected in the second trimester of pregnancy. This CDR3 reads CASSLDRAGQYF. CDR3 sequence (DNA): TGTGCCAGCAGTTTGGACAGGGCCGGGCAGTACTTC.